Presented here are 27 T cell receptor beta chains from one specimen sequenced in a study of OX40 agonist ivuxolimab in advanced cancers. Sequencing used immunoSEQ multiplex PCR; TCRdb keeps in-frame clones, though not all of them. The data contain some 75,000 clones, roughly 90% of them singletons. The starting material was CD4+ or CD8+ T cells sorted from blood, obtained in a trial of the OX40 agonist ivuxolimab. These receptors were obtained from an adult with an advanced solid tumor such as melanoma, head and neck, liver or kidney cancer.

The rearrangement joins TRBV30 to TRBJ1-2; D is unclear. This CDR3 has 17 amino acids. Trimming cost V 2 bases and J 8 bases, with 27 bases left between them. Germline V gene data show CDR1 as GTSNPN and CDR2 as SVGIG (reference sequence). The CDR3 spells CAWSLGSHPLTILGYTF. CDR3 nucleotide sequence: TGTGCCTGGAGTCTCGGGAGTCACCCGCTCACTATACTGGGCTACACCTTC.

The chain links TRBV7-8 to TRBJ1-2; 7 nucleotides align to TRBD1. After removal of 5 bases from V and 0 bases from J, the junction contained 9 bases not matched to a gene. Germline lookup yields CDR1 SGHVS and CDR2 FQNEAQ. The CDR3 is made up of 16 amino acids. Written as DNA, the CDR3 is TGTGCCAGCAGCCTCAGACAGGGCCGAGCTAACTATGGCTACACCTTC. Its protein is CASSLRQGRANYGYTF.

The chain combines TRBV4-2 with TRBJ1-1; the D is unclear. There are 15 residues in the CDR3. CDR1 is LGHNA and CDR2 is YNFKEQ in the germline V gene. Trimming shortened V by 1 base and J by 1 base, and 10 bases separated the two germline ends. In nucleotides, the CDR3 is TGTGCCAGCAGCCAAGGTAGCGGCGGGAACACTGAAGCTTTCTTT. Encoded protein: CASSQGSGGNTEAFF.

The chain is built from TRBV2 and TRBJ1-3; 7 nucleotides align to TRBD1. This CDR3 region has 14 residues. V dropped 8 bases and J dropped 3; count of bases not matched to a gene: 7. Germline V gives CDR1 SNHLY, CDR2 FYNNEI. The CDR3 spells CASLPDRIGNTIYF. As DNA, the CDR3 is TGTGCCAGCCTCCCGGACAGGATTGGAAACACCATATATTTT.

The chain joins TRBV18 to TRBJ1-2, with 9 bases fitting TRBD1. The CDR3 spans 16 residues. CDR1 and CDR2 (germline): KGHSH, LQKENI. Trimming at V came to 4 bases and at J to 2 bases, leaving 8 bases not matched to a gene. CDR3 sequence (DNA): TGTGCCAGCTCACGGGGACAGGGCGTCGGGAACTATGGCTACACCTTC. This codes for CASSRGQGVGNYGYTF.

The chain has TRBV6-5 and TRBJ2-2; 8 nucleotides match TRBD1. Germline trimming cut 4 bases from V and 5 bases from J; bases unmatched to any gene: 3. CDR3 length: 14 amino acids. CDR1 MNHEY and CDR2 SVGAGI come from the germline V gene. This chain's CDR3 is CASSWRQGTGELFF. The CDR3 nucleotides are TGTGCCAGCAGTTGGAGACAGGGGACCGGGGAGCTGTTTTTT.

The chain combines TRBV2 with TRBJ1-5; TRBD1 matches 10 bases. CDR3 length: 14 amino acids. The junction had 2 bases not matched to a gene; V was cut back by 3 bases and J by 6 bases. Germline V gives CDR1 SNHLY, CDR2 FYNNEI. Written as DNA, the CDR3 is TGTGCCAGCAGTGACGGGACAGGGGTTCAGCCCCAGCATTTT. Translating gives CASSDGTGVQPQHF.

The V call is TRBV7-2, the J call TRBJ2-7; 10 nucleotides match TRBD2. V shed 3 bases, J shed 2 bases, and the junction held 4 bases outside the gene matches. Looked up from germline, CDR1 is SGHTA and CDR2 is FQGNSA. The CDR3 is 15 amino acids. The CDR3 sequence: CASSFSGGETYEQYF. DNA for the CDR3: TGTGCCAGCAGCTTCAGCGGGGGGGAGACCTACGAGCAGTACTTC.

This chain uses TRBV18 with TRBJ2-5; 7 nucleotides match TRBD2. The J segment lost 5 bases and the V segment lost 5 bases, leaving 14 bases of the junction unmatched. Germline V gene lookup returns CDR1 KGHSH and CDR2 LQKENI. CDR3 length equals 16 residues. Written as DNA, the CDR3 is TGTGCCAGCTCATCCCAGGGAGGGACCTTGGGGGAGACCCAGTACTTC. It encodes CASSSQGGTLGETQYF.

The V gene is TRBV9, the J gene TRBJ2-1; possible D gene TRBD2, 6 bases. With 0 bases removed from V and 6 bases from J, the gap between germline ends came to 16 bases. The CDR3 runs to 16 residues. Germline V gene lookup returns CDR1 SGDLS and CDR2 YYNGEE. CDR3 region: CASSVATASASNEQFF. The CDR3 coding sequence is TGTGCCAGCAGCGTAGCTACGGCTAGCGCAAGCAATGAGCAGTTCTTC.

The chain is built from TRBV6-4 and TRBJ2-2; D is unresolved. CDR3 length: 14 residues. Trimming left V 3 bases short and J 3 bases short, with 8 bases between. Looked up from germline, CDR1 is MRHNA and CDR2 is SNTAGT. The CDR3 is CASSEIGYTGELFF. The CDR3 nucleotides read TGTGCCAGCAGTGAAATAGGGTACACCGGGGAGCTGTTTTTT.

The chain combines TRBV5-8 with TRBJ1-1; possibly TRBD1 for D (6 bases). Per the germline V gene, CDR1 is SGHTS and CDR2 is YDEGEE. V dropped 4 bases and J dropped 3 bases, with 22 bases sitting between them. The CDR3 covers 17 residues. DNA for the CDR3: TGTGCCAGCAGCACAGGGAGAAAAAAGGTAGTGGACACTGAAGCTTTCTTT. Protein product: CASSTGRKKVVDTEAFF.

The rearrangement joins TRBV6-1 to TRBJ2-7; 7 positions agree with TRBD1. V was pared by 6 bases and J by 2 bases, with 4 bases of the junction left unmatched. The CDR3 totals 13 residues. The germline CDR1 and CDR2 sequences are MNHNS and SASEGT. This chain's CDR3 is CASSTGAAYEQYF. DNA of the CDR3: TGTGCCAGCAGCACAGGGGCAGCCTACGAGCAGTACTTC.

The chain has TRBV9 and TRBJ2-1; TRBD2 agrees at 7 bases. CDR3 length equals 17 residues. After removal of 0 bases from V and 7 bases from J, the junction contained 13 bases not matched to a gene. Germline CDR1 SGDLS, CDR2 YYNGEE. The CDR3 loop reads CASSVGSGGRAWNEQFF. The CDR3 region has the DNA TGTGCCAGCAGCGTAGGATCCGGCGGGAGAGCGTGGAATGAGCAGTTCTTC.

The gene calls are TRBV30 and TRBJ2-7; D not certain. The CDR3 has 14 residues. V was clipped by 2 bases and J by 2 bases, with 13 bases between them. The germline V gene encodes CDR1 GTSNPN and CDR2 SVGIG (reference sequence). The CDR3 here is CAWSRTQSAYEQYF. The DNA for the CDR3 is TGTGCCTGGAGTCGTACACAGAGCGCCTACGAGCAGTACTTC.

The chain recombines TRBV6-5 with TRBJ1-1; no clear D. This CDR3 spans 12 amino acids. Trimming shortened V by 4 bases and J by 5 bases, and 8 bases separated the two germline ends. Germline assignment: CDR1 MNHEY and CDR2 SVGAGI. CDR3 amino acids: CASSFRDTEAFF. DNA of the CDR3: TGTGCCAGCAGTTTCAGAGATACTGAAGCTTTCTTT.

The chain employs TRBV12-5 and TRBJ1-1; no clear D gene. This CDR3 comprises 12 residues. The germline gives CDR1 LGHNT, CDR2 FRNRAP. V lost 7 bases and J 5 bases, leaving 11 bases between the germline ends. The DNA for the CDR3 is TGTGCTAGTGCCCCGGGGAGGACTGAAGCTTTCTTT. Encoded protein: CASAPGRTEAFF.

The chain links TRBV15 to TRBJ2-7, with TRBD1 matching over 7 bases. The CDR3 totals 14 residues. Germline CDR1 LNHNV, CDR2 YYDKDF (reference sequence). V was clipped by 5 bases and J by 4 bases; unmatched bases: 8. The CDR3 region is CATSVDRSGYEQYF. As DNA, the CDR3 is TGTGCCACCAGCGTGGACAGGAGTGGGTACGAGCAGTACTTC. The full variable domain, in which reference TRBV15 and TRBJ2-7 provide the parts outside the CDR3, is DAMVIQNPRYQVTQFGKPVTLSCSQTLNHNVMYWYQQKSSQAPKLLFHYYDKDFNNEADTPDNFQSRRPNTSFCFLDIRSPGLGDTAMYLCATSVDRSGYEQYFGPGTRLTVT.

The J gene is TRBJ2-7, the V gene TRBV29-1, with 9 bases that match TRBD1. V lost 4 bases and J lost 6; bases outside the gene matches: 10. Germline V gene lookup returns CDR1 SQVTM and CDR2 ANQGSEA. The CDR3 is 14 residues long. CDR3: CSVVGQGAPGEQYF. The CDR3 bases are TGCAGCGTTGTGGGACAGGGAGCCCCAGGCGAGCAGTACTTC.

The chain couples TRBV5-6 to TRBJ2-1; D not certain. The V end lost 7 bases, the J end lost 7 bases, and 3 bases lay between the germline ends. CDR1 is SGHDT and CDR2 is YYEEEE in the germline V gene. The CDR3 covers 9 residues. The CDR3 protein is CASLNEQFF. Written as DNA, the CDR3 is TGTGCCAGCTTGAATGAGCAGTTCTTC.

This clone has more than one count but fewer than ten. The chain links TRBV5-1 to TRBJ2-5; D is perhaps TRBD2 (7 bases). This CDR3 contains 15 residues. V was cut by 2 bases and J by 4 bases, with 15 bases left in between. Germline V CDR1 and CDR2: SGHRS, YFSETQ. This CDR3 reads CASSLGGGAAETQYF. The CDR3, as DNA: TGCGCCAGCAGCTTAGGTGGGGGGGCAGCAGAGACCCAGTACTTC.

The chain uses TRBV30 and TRBJ1-2; D gene ambiguous. This CDR3 is 13 amino acids long. V was trimmed by 0 bases and J by 7 bases, leaving 12 bases between them. Germline V gives CDR1 GTSNPN, CDR2 SVGIG (reference sequence). The CDR3 region is CAWSVRTGGGYTF. The CDR3 bases are TGTGCCTGGAGTGTACGGACCGGAGGTGGCTACACCTTC. Combining the CDR3 with reference TRBV30 and TRBJ1-2 gives the whole variable domain SQTIHQWPATLVQPVGSPLSLECTVEGTSNPNLYWYRQAAGRGLQLLFYSVGIGQISSEVPQNLSASRPQDRQFILSSKKLLLSDSGFYLCAWSVRTGGGYTFGSGTRLTVV.

This rearrangement joins TRBV6-6 to TRBJ1-1; D gene ambiguous. The CDR3 length is 11 residues. Trimming took 7 bases from V and 5 from J, leaving 8 bases between them. Germline loops: CDR1 MNHNY, CDR2 SVGAGI (reference sequence). CDR3 DNA: TGTGCCAGCACTGACTGGACTGAAGCTTTCTTT. Translating gives CASTDWTEAFF.

V and J are TRBV27 and TRBJ2-5; 9 nucleotides line up with TRBD1. CDR3 length equals 15 residues. After removal of 1 base from V and 2 bases from J, the junction contained 2 bases not matched to a gene. Germline V gene sequence: CDR1 MNHEY, CDR2 SMNVEV (reference sequence). CDR3 region: CASSLLGTGQETQYF. DNA of the CDR3: TGTGCCAGCAGTTTATTGGGGACAGGGCAAGAGACCCAGTACTTC.

CDR3 residues: CASSSTGVGENIQYF. CDR3 nucleotides: TGCGCCAGCAGTTCGACAGGGGTCGGAGAAAACATTCAGTACTTC. The rearrangement uses TRBV10-2 and TRBJ2-4; 8 nucleotides match TRBD1. Germline CDR1 and CDR2: WSHSY and SAAADI. J lost 5 bases, V lost 5 bases, and 8 bases had no gene match. The CDR3 is 15 residues long.

The V and J genes are TRBV11-3 and TRBJ2-1; D not resolved. CDR1 and CDR2 from the germline V gene are SGHNT and YENEEA. The length of the CDR3 is 13 residues. Trimming cost V 0 bases and J 5 bases, with 5 bases left between them. The CDR3: CASSLDRHNEQFF. CDR3 in DNA: TGTGCCAGCAGCTTAGATAGGCACAATGAGCAGTTCTTC.

The gene calls are TRBV7-3 and TRBJ2-3; TRBD1 is a possible D gene (5 bases). Germline V gives CDR1 SGHTA, CDR2 FQGTGA. This CDR3 contains 16 residues. The germline V and J ends were trimmed by 0 bases and 4 bases, with 14 bases remaining between them. This chain's CDR3 is CASSLTPSSGSDTQYF. CDR3 bases: TGTGCCAGCAGCTTAACTCCATCGTCAGGGTCAGATACGCAGTATTTT.